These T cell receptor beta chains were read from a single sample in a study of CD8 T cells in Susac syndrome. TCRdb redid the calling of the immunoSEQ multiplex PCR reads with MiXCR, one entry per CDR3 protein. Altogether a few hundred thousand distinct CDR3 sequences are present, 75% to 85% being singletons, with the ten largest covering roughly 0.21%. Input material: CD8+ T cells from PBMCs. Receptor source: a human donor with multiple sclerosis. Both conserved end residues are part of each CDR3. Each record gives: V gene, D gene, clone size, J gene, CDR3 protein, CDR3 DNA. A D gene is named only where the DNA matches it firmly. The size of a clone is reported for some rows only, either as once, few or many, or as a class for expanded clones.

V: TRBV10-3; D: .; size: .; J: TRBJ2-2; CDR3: CAISEPGTTNTGELFF; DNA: TGTGCCATCAGTGAGCCCGGGACAACGAACACCGGGGAGCTGTTTTTT
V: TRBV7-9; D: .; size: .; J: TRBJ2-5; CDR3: CASSLLGAERETQYF; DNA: TGTGCCAGCAGCTTATTAGGTGCGGAGCGGGAGACCCAGTACTTC
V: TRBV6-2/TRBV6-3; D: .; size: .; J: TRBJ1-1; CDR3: CASSYSVNTEAFF; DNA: TGTGCCAGCAGTTACTCCGTGAACACTGAAGCTTTCTTT
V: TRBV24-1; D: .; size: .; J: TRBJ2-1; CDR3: CATSDLQGAPYNEQFF; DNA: TGTGCCACCAGTGATTTGCAAGGGGCTCCCTACAATGAGCAGTTCTTC
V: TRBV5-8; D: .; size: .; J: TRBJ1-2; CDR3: CASSLTWTAYGYTF; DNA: TGTGCCAGCAGCTTAACGTGGACGGCCTATGGCTACACCTTC
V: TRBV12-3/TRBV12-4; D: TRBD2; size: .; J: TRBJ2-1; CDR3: CASSKLTSGRAFSYNEQFF; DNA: TGTGCCAGCAGCAAATTGACTAGCGGGAGGGCCTTCTCCTACAATGAGCAGTTCTTC
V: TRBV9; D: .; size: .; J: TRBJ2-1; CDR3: CASSVDGTVYNEQFF; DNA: TGTGCCAGCAGCGTAGACGGGACCGTCTACAATGAGCAGTTCTTC
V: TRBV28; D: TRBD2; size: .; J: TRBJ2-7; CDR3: CASSSGLGTYEQYF; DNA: TGTGCCAGCAGTTCGGGACTAGGGACCTACGAGCAGTACTTC
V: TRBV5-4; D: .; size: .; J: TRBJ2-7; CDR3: CASSLGQKVEQYF; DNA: TGTGCCAGCAGCTTGGGGCAGAAGGTCGAGCAGTACTTC
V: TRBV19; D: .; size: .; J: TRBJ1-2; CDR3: CASSIAPGGGEGYTF; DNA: TGTGCCAGTAGTATCGCCCCTGGGGGGGGCGAAGGCTACACCTTC
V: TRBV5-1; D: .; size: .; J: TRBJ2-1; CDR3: CASSLWGAEGSYNEQFF; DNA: TGCGCCAGCAGCTTGTGGGGGGCGGAGGGCTCCTACAATGAGCAGTTCTTC
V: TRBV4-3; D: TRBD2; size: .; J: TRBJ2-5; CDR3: CASSQGLAGSLGETQYF; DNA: TGCGCCAGCAGCCAGGGACTAGCGGGGTCACTGGGGGAGACCCAGTACTTC
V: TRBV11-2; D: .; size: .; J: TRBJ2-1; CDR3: CASSGLPSSYNEQFF; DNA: TGTGCCAGCAGCGGACTACCAAGCTCCTACAATGAGCAGTTCTTC
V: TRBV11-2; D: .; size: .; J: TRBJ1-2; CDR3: CASSSTENYGYTF; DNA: TGTGCCAGCAGCTCGACAGAAAACTATGGCTACACCTTC
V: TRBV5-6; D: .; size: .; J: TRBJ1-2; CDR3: CASSRIDRSLMSGYTF; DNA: TGTGCCAGCAGCCGGATCGACAGGTCCCTCATGAGTGGCTACACCTTC
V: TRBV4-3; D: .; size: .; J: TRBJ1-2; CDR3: CASSQERQALNYGYTF; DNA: TGCGCCAGCAGCCAAGAGAGGCAGGCACTTAACTATGGCTACACCTTC
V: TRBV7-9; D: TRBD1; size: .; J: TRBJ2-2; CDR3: CASSEGQTMRRELFF; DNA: TGTGCCAGCAGCGAGGGACAGACGATGCGCAGGGAGCTGTTTTTT
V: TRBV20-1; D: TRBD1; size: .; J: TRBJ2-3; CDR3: CSASLGDRAPDTQYF; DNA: TGCAGTGCTAGCCTCGGGGACAGGGCCCCAGATACGCAGTATTTT
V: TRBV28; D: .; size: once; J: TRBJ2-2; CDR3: CASSPSSAGELFF; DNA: TGTGCCAGCAGTCCCTCTTCGGCCGGGGAGCTGTTTTTT
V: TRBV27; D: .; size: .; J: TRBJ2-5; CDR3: CASSLSSGDGQETQYF; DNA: TGTGCCAGCAGTTTATCGTCAGGGGACGGACAAGAGACCCAGTACTTC
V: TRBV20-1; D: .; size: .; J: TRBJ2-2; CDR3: CSARGQSGGELFF; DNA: TGCAGTGCTAGGGGCCAGTCGGGCGGGGAGCTGTTTTTT
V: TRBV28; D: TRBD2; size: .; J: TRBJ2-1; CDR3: CASSLFGGSINNEQFF; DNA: TGTGCCAGCAGTTTATTCGGCGGGAGCATAAACAATGAGCAGTTCTTC
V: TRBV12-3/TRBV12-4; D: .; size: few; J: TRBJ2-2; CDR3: CASSLMVWRWENTGELFF; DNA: TGTGCCAGCAGCCTTATGGTATGGAGGTGGGAGAACACCGGGGAGCTGTTTTTT